The clone carrying this T cell receptor beta chain was seen ten or more times. Its antigen is unknown. The data stem from a study of T-cell reconstitution after alpha-beta-depleted transplantation in children. Study-wide results and caveats: Diversity and T-cell counts at one year after transplant derived mostly from new T cells. Surviving recipient T cells and thymic progenitors accounted for the high day-60 TCRbeta diversity observed in some patients. The study reportedly traced alpha-beta T cells about two months after transplant to several hundred expanded graft clones.

The library targeted TCRbeta and was prepared with unique molecular identifiers. TCRdb itself ran the PCR reads through MiXCR, one entry per CDR3 protein. The data contain some 200,000 distinct CDR3 sequences, about 8.2% of them singletons. Trimming pared 3 bases from V and 2 bases from J, leaving 14 bases between. This CDR3 is built from 16 residues. The TCR comes from a male patient aged 2-15 years who had a stem cell transplant for acute myeloid leukemia, so the T cells may come from the graft donor. The chain links TRBV12-3 or TRBV12-4 to TRBJ2-1; D is ambiguous. The source material was PBMCs, mostly from graft donor cells, sampled 360 days after TCRalphabeta/CD19-depleted stem cell transplant. CDR3 amino acids: CASSLTLIGAYNEQFF. CDR3 bases: TGTGCCAGCAGTTTGACCTTGATCGGAGCCTACAATGAGCAGTTCTTC.